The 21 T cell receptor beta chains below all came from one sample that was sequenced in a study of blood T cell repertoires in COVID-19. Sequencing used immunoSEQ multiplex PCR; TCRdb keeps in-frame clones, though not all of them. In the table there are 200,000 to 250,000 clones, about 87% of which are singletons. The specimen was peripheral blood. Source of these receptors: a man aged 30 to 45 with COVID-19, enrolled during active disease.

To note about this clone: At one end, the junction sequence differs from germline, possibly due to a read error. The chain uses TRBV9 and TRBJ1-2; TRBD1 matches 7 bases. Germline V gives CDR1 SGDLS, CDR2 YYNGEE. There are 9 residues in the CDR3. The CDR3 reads CASSPQGAF. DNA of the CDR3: TGTGCCAGCAGCCCCCAGGGGGCCTTC.

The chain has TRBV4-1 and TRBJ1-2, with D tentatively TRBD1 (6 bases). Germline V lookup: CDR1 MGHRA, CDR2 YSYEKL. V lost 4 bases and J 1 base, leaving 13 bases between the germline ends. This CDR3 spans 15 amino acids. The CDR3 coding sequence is TGCGCCAGCAGCCCGCACCTGGACAGTAACTATGGCTACACCTTC. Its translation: CASSPHLDSNYGYTF.

As DNA, the CDR3 is TGCGCCAGCAGCCAAGATTCAACAGGGGGCTACTATGGCTACACCTTC. This translates into CASSQDSTGGYYGYTF. The rearrangement joins TRBV4-3 to TRBJ1-2; 9 bases are a match to TRBD1. CDR1 is LGHNA, CDR2 YSLEER, per germline. The junction had 5 bases not matched to a gene; V was cut back by 0 bases and J by 3 bases. The CDR3 runs to 16 residues.

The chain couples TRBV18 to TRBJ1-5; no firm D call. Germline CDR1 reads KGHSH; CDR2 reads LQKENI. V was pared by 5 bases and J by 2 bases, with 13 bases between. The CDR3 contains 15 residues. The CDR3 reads CASSGDGGGNQPQHF. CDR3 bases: TGTGCCAGCTCAGGCGACGGCGGGGGCAATCAGCCCCAGCATTTT.

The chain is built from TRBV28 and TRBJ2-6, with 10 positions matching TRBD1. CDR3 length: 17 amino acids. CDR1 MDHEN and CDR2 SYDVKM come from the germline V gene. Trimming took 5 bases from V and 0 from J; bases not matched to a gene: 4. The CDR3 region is CASSTRDRGSGANVLTF. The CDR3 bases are TGTGCCAGCAGTACTCGGGACAGGGGCTCTGGGGCCAACGTCCTGACTTTC.

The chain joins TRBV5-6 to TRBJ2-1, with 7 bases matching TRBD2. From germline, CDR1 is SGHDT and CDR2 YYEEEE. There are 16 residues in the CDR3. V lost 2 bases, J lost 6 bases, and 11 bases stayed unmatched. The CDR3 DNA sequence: TGTGCCAGCAGCTTCGGGGGGAATAGTTGGGGCAATGAGCAGTTCTTC. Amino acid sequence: CASSFGGNSWGNEQFF.

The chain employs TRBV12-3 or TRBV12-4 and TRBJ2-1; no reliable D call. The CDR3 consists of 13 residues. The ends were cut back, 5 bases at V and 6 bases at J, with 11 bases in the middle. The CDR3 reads CASSLSLGNEQFF. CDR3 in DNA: TGTGCCAGCAGTCTATCACTCGGCAATGAGCAGTTCTTC.

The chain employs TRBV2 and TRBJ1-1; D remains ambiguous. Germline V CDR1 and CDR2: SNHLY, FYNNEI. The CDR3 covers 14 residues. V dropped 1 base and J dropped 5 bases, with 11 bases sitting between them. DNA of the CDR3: TGTGCCAGCAGTGAAGTTGGTGGCAGGACTGAAGCTTTCTTT. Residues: CASSEVGGRTEAFF. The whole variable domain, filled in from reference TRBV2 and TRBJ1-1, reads EPEVTQTPSHQVTQMGQEVILRCVPISNHLYFYWYRQILGQKVEFLVSFYNNEISEKSEIFDDQFSVERPDGSNFTLKIRSTKLEDSAMYFCASSEVGGRTEAFFGQGTRLTVV.

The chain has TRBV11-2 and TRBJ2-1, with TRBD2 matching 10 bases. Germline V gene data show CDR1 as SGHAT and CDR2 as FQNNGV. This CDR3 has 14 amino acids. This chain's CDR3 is CASGRANPYNEQFF. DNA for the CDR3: TGTGCGAGCGGGAGGGCTAATCCATACAATGAGCAGTTCTTC.

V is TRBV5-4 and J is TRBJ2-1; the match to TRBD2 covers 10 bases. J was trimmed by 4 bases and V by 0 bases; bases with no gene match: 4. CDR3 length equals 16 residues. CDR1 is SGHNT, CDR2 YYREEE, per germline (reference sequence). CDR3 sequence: CASSLVLAGDYNEQFF. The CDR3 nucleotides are TGTGCCAGCAGCTTGGTTCTAGCGGGAGATTACAATGAGCAGTTCTTC.

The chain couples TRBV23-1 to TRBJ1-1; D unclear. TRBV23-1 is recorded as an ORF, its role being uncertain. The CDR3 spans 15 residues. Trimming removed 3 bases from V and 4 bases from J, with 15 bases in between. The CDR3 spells CASSHSSTFPTEAFF. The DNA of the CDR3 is TGCGCCAGCAGTCACTCCAGTACCTTCCCCACTGAAGCTTTCTTT.

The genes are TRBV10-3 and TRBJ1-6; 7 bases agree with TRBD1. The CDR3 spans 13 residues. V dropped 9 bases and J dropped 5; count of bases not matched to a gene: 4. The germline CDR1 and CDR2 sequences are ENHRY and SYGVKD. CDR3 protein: CAIGRGDNSPLHF. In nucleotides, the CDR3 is TGTGCCATAGGCAGGGGGGATAATTCACCCCTCCACTTT.

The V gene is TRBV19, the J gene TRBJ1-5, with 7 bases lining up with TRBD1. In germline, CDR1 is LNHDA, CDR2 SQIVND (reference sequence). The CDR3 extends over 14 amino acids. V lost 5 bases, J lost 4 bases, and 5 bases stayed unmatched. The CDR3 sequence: CASSARDRNQPQHF. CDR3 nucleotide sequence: TGTGCCAGTAGTGCCCGGGACAGAAATCAGCCCCAGCATTTT.

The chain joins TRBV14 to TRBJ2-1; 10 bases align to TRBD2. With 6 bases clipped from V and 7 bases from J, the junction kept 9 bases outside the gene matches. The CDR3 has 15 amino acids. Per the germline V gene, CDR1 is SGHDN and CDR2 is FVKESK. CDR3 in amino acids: CASRPTSGNWNEQFF. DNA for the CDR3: TGTGCCAGCAGGCCTACTAGCGGGAACTGGAATGAGCAGTTCTTC.

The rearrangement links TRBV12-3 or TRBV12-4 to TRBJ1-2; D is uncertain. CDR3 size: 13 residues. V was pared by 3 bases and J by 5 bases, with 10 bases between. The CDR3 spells CASSFGYSYGYTF. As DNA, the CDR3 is TGTGCCAGCAGTTTCGGGTACTCTTATGGCTACACCTTC.

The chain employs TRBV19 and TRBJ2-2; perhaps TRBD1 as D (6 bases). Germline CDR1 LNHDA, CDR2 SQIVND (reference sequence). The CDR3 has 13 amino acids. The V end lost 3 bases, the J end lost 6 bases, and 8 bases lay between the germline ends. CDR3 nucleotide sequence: TGTGCCAGTAGTATTAAGGGGGCCGGGGAGCTGTTTTTT. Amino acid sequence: CASSIKGAGELFF. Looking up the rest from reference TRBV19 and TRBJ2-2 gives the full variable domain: DGGITQSPKYLFRKEGQNVTLSCEQNLNHDAMYWYRQDPGQGLRLIYYSQIVNDFQKGDIAEGYSVSREKKESFPLTVTSAQKNPTAFYLCASSIKGAGELFFGEGSRLTVL.

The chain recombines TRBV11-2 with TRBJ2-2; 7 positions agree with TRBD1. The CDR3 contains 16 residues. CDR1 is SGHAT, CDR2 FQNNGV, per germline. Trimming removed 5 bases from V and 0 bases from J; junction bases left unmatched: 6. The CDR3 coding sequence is TGTGCCAGCAGCCGCCAGGGGGTCGCGAACACCGGGGAGCTGTTTTTT. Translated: CASSRQGVANTGELFF.

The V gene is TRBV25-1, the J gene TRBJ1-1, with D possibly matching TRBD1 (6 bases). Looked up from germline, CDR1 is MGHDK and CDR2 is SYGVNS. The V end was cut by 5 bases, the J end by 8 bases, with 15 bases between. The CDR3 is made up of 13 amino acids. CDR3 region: CASSLQTGTEAFF. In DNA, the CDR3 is TGTGCCAGCAGTCTCCAAACCGGGACAGAAGCTTTCTTT.

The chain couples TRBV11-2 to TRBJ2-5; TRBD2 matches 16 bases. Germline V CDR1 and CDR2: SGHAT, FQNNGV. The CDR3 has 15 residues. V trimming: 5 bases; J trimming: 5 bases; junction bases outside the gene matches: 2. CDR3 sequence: CASSGTSGGAETQYF. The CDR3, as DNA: TGTGCCAGCAGCGGGACTAGCGGGGGGGCGGAGACCCAGTACTTC. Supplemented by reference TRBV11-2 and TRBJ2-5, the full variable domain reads EAGVAQSPRYKIIEKRQSVAFWCNPISGHATLYWYQQILGQGPKLLIQFQNNGVVDDSQLPKDRFSAERLKGVDSTLKIQPAKLEDSAVYLCASSGTSGGAETQYFGPGTRLLVL.

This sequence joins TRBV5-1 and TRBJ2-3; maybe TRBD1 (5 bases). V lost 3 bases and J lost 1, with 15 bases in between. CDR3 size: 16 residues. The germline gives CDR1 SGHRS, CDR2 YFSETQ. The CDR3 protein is CASSSQGYGGTDTQYF. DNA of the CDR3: TGCGCCAGCAGCTCCCAGGGTTATGGCGGCACAGATACGCAGTATTTT.

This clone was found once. DNA for the CDR3: TGTGCCAGCAGCCTTACAGGGGGTACCTACGAGCAGTACTTC. It encodes CASSLTGGTYEQYF. J is TRBJ2-7 and V is TRBV14; TRBD1 matches at 8 bases. J lost 2 bases, V lost 4 bases, and 4 bases had no gene match. The CDR3 extends over 14 amino acids. Germline CDR1 and CDR2: SGHDN and FVKESK.